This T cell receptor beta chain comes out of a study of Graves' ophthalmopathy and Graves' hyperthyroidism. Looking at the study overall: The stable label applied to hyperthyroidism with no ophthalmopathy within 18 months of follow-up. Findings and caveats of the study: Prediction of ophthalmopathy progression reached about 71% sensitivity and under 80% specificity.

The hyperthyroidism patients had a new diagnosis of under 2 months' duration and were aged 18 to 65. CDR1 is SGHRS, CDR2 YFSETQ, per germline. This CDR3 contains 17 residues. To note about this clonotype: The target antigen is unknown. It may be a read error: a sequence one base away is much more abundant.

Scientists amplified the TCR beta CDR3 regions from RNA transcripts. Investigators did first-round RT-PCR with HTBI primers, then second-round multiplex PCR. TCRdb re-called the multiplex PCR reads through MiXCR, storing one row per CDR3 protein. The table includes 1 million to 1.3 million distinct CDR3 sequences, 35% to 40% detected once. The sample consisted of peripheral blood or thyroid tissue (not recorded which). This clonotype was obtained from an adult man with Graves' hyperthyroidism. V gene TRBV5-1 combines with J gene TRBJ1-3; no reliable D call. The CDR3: CASSLVPELAPGDTIYF. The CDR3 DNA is TGCGCCAGCAGCTTGGTCCCAGAACTCGCCCCTGGAGACACCATATATTTT. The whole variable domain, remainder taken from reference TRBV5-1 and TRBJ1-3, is KAGVTQTPRYLIKTRGQQVTLSCSPISGHRSVSWYQQTPGQGLQFLFEYFSETQRNKGNFPGRFSGRQFSNSRSEMNVSTLELGDSALYLCASSLVPELAPGDTIYFGEGSWLTVV.